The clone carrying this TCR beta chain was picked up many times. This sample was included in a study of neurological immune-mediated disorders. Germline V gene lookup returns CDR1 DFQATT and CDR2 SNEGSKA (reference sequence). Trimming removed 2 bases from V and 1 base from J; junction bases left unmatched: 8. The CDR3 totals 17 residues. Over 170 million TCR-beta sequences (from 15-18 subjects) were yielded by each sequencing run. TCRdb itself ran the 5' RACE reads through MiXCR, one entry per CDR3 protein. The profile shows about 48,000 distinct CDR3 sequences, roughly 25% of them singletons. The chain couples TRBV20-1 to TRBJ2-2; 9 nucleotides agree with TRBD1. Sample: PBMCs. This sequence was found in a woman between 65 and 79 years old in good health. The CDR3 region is CSARRDRDTVNTGELFF. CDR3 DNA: TGCAGTGCTAGAAGGGACAGGGACACAGTGAACACCGGGGAGCTGTTTTTT.